The 11 T cell receptor beta chains below were found in one sample sequenced in a study of T cells in Graves' hyperthyroidism and ophthalmopathy. RNA transcripts gave rise to amplified TCR beta CDR3 regions. The HTBI primer set drove a first-round RT-PCR of the TCR CDR3. TCRdb processed the multiplex PCR reads anew with MiXCR; each CDR3 protein has one entry. Among hundreds of thousands of distinct CDR3 sequences listed, 15% to 19% were seen once. The sample consisted of blood. The source is a woman between 18 and 29 years old with Graves' hyperthyroidism that later progressed to Graves' ophthalmopathy.

This clonotype was observed at least ten times. The V call is TRBV7-2, the J call TRBJ2-5, with D uncertain. Germline V gene sequence: CDR1 SGHTA, CDR2 FQGNSA. The CDR3 consists of 17 residues. V dropped 5 bases and J dropped 1 base, with 20 bases sitting between them. CDR3 in amino acids: CASSEGVPLRLQETQYF. As DNA, the CDR3 is TGTGCCAGCAGCGAAGGCGTCCCCCTGCGGCTCCAAGAGACCCAGTACTTC.

There are a few counts of this clonotype. This sequence joins TRBV24-1 and TRBJ2-5; 9 positions match TRBD2. V gave up 1 base and J gave up 3 bases; unmatched junction bases: 8. CDR1 KGHDR and CDR2 SFDVKD come from the germline V gene. This CDR3 comprises 17 residues. The chain's CDR3 is CATSDFRLAGLKETQYF. The DNA for the CDR3 is TGTGCCACCAGTGATTTTCGGCTAGCGGGACTTAAAGAGACCCAGTACTTC.

This clonotype has at least ten counts. The V call is TRBV28, the J call TRBJ2-7; 7 bases are a match to TRBD2. With V trimmed by 1 base and J by 0 bases, 6 bases remained unmatched. The CDR3 runs to 16 residues. The germline CDR1 and CDR2 sequences are MDHEN and SYDVKM. The CDR3 reads CASSLSWLAVSYEQYF. DNA for the CDR3: TGTGCCAGCAGTTTATCGTGGCTAGCGGTCTCCTACGAGCAGTACTTC. Together with reference TRBV28 and TRBJ2-7, the CDR3 gives the full variable domain: DVKVTQSSRYLVKRTGEKVFLECVQDMDHENMFWYRQDPGLGLRLIYFSYDVKMKEKGDIPEGYSVSREKKERFSLILESASTNQTSMYLCASSLSWLAVSYEQYFGPGTRLTVT.

This rearrangement joins TRBV20-1 to TRBJ2-7, with TRBD1 matching over 10 bases. Germline lookup yields CDR1 DFQATT and CDR2 SNEGSKA (reference sequence). CDR3 length: 16 residues. With V trimmed by 3 bases and J by 0 bases, 8 bases remained unmatched. The CDR3 is CSASRGGTGDSYEQYF. The CDR3 bases are TGCAGTGCTAGTAGGGGAGGGACAGGGGACTCCTACGAGCAGTACTTC.

In this sample, this clonotype turned up many times. The J gene is TRBJ1-3, the V gene TRBV28; D call uncertain. Trimming took 5 bases from V and 2 from J, leaving 10 bases between them. Germline CDR1 reads MDHEN; CDR2 reads SYDVKM. The CDR3 sequence is 14 residues long. The CDR3 region has the DNA TGTGCCAGCAGTCATACGGGAACTGGAAACACCATATATTTT. Residues: CASSHTGTGNTIYF.

This clonotype was seen a handful of times. V and J are TRBV18 and TRBJ2-5; the D call may be TRBD1 or TRBD2 (5 bases each). Germline lookup yields CDR1 KGHSH and CDR2 LQKENI. The V gene lost 1 base and the J gene lost 5 bases, with 23 bases spanning the gap. CDR3 length: 18 amino acids. The CDR3 spells CASSPLGPRDTAPETQYF. DNA for the CDR3: TGTGCCAGCTCACCACTGGGACCACGTGATACTGCACCGGAGACCCAGTACTTC.

This clonotype came up a few times. The genes are TRBV6-1 and TRBJ2-5; TRBD2 matches at 12 bases. V was pared by 6 bases and J by 5 bases, with 7 bases of the junction left unmatched. Germline V gene data show CDR1 as MNHNS and CDR2 as SASEGT. This CDR3 has 15 amino acids. CDR3 amino acids: CASRNLAGGPETQYF. The CDR3, as DNA: TGTGCCAGCAGGAACCTAGCGGGAGGGCCTGAGACCCAGTACTTC.

This clonotype has at least ten counts. This rearrangement joins TRBV7-6 to TRBJ1-1, with D unclear. CDR3 size: 13 residues. V lost 4 bases, J lost 7 bases, and 13 bases lay in between. Germline V gene data show CDR1 as SGHVS and CDR2 as FNYEAQ. CDR3 nucleotide sequence: TGTGCCAGCAGCTCCTTCCTCGGTAGTGAAGCTTTCTTT. The encoded protein is CASSSFLGSEAFF.

This rearrangement joins TRBV20-1 to TRBJ2-7; TRBD1 or TRBD2 may be the D gene (5 bases each). The CDR3 extends over 16 amino acids. Germline lookup yields CDR1 DFQATT and CDR2 SNEGSKA (reference sequence). Trimming shortened V by 3 bases and J by 5 bases, and 23 bases separated the two germline ends. The CDR3 sequence is CSARTAGTPVGHEQYF. CDR3 DNA sequence: TGCAGTGCTAGGACCGCCGGGACCCCCGTAGGCCACGAGCAGTACTTC.

This clonotype was seen only once. Since a much larger clone is just one base distant, this may be a read error. The chain uses TRBV20-1 and TRBJ2-2; TRBD2 matches at 10 bases. Germline CDR1 DFQATT, CDR2 SNEGSKA (reference sequence). Trimming at V came to 5 bases and at J to 7 bases, leaving 16 bases not matched to a gene. The CDR3 length is 17 residues. CDR3 amino acids: CSAGGVAASGSGGELFF. The CDR3 nucleotides read TGCAGTGCTGGAGGTGTTGCGGCTAGCGGGAGTGGCGGGGAGCTGTTTTTT.

This clonotype has ten or more counts. The V call is TRBV18, the J call TRBJ2-5, with TRBD2 matching over 12 bases. After removal of 1 base from V and 5 bases from J, the junction contained 8 bases not matched to a gene. CDR3 length: 17 amino acids. CDR1 KGHSH and CDR2 LQKENI come from the germline V gene. The CDR3 loop is CASSPRATSGSVETQYF. The CDR3 DNA sequence: TGTGCCAGCTCACCACGGGCGACTAGCGGGAGCGTTGAGACCCAGTACTTC.